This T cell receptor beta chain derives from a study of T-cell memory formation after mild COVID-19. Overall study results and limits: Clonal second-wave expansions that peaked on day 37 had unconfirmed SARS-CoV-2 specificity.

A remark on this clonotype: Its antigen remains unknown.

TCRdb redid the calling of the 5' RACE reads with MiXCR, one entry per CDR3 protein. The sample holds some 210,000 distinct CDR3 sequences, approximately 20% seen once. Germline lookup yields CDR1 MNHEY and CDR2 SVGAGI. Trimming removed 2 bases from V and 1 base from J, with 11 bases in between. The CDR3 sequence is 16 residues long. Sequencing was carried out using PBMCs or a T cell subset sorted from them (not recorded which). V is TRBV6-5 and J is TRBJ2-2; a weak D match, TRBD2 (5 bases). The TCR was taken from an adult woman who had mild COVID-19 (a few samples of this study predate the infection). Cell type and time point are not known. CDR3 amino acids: CASSYGSGWNTGELFF. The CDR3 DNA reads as TGTGCCAGCAGTTACGGTTCGGGGTGGAACACCGGGGAGCTGTTTTTT.